This section outlines one T cell receptor (beta chain) sequence together with its context. The sample belongs to a study of type 1 regulatory T cells. In the study overall: This in vitro CD4 product, T-allo10, is enriched for Tr1 cells and alloantigen-specific.

CDR3 length equals 16 residues. V lost 6 bases, J lost 7 bases, and 7 bases stayed unmatched. The germline V gene encodes CDR1 SGHTA and CDR2 FQGNSA. Each CDR3 protein gets one entry after TCRdb re-called the reads with MiXCR. Of approximately 97,000 distinct CDR3 sequences listed, roughly 30% are singletons. Sequencing was performed on CD4+ T cells, either the whole sample or a sorted fraction (not recorded which). The rearrangement uses TRBV7-2 and TRBJ2-2, with 14 bases fitting TRBD2. The TCR originated in a human donor in good health. DNA for the CDR3: TGTGCCAGCAGTTCGGGACTAGCGGGAGCGGGCGGGGAGCTGTTTTTT. Translating it yields CASSSGLAGAGGELFF. Supplemented by reference TRBV7-2 and TRBJ2-2, the full variable domain reads GAGVSQSPSNKVTEKGKDVELRCDPISGHTALYWYRQSLGQGLEFLIYFQGNSAPDKSGLPSDRFSAERTGGSVSTLTIQRTQQEDSAVYLCASSSGLAGAGGELFFGEGSRLTVL.